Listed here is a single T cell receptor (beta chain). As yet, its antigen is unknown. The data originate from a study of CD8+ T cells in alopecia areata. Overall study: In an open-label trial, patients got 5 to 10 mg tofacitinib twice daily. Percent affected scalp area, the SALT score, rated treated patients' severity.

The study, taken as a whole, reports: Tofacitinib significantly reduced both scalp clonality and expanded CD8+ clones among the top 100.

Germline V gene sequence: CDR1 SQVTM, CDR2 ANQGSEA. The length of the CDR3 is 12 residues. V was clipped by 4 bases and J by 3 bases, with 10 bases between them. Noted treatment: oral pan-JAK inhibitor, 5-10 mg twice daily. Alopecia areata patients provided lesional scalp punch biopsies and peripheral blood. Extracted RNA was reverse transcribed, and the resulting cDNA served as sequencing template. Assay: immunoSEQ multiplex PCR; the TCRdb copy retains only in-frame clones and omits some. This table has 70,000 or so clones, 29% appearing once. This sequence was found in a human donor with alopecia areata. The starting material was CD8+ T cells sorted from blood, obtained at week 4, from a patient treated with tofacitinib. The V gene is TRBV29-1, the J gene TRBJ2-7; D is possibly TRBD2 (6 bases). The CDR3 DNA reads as TGCAGCGTTGCGGAGGGCCGCTACGAGCAGTACTTC. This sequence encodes CSVAEGRYEQYF.